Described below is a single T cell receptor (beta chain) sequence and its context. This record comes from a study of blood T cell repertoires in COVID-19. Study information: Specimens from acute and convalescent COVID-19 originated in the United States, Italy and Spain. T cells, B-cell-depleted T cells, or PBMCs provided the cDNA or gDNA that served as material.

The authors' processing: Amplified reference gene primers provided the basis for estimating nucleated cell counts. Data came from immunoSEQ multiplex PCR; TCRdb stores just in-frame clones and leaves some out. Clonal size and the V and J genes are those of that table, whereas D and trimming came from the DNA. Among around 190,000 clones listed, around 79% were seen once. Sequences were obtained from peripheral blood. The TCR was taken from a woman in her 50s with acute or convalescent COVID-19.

CDR3 sequence reads: CASSSKETQYF. CDR3 DNA: TGTGCCAGCAGTTCAAAAGAGACCCAGTACTTC. The V call is TRBV6-2 or TRBV6-3, the J call TRBJ2-5; D not resolved. The CDR3 is made up of 11 amino acids. Germline CDR1 and CDR2: MNHEY and SVGEGT. The ends were cut back, 4 bases at V and 3 bases at J, with 3 bases in the middle.